What follows are 7 T cell receptor beta chains derived from one specimen sequenced in a study of cytomegalovirus exposure and HLA in healthy donors. The study ran its PCR with 60 Vbeta and 13 Jbeta primers. The protocol was immunoSEQ multiplex PCR, while the TCRdb copy is restricted to in-frame clones and leaves out a portion. The sample includes 100,000 to 150,000 clones, roughly 74% of them seen just once. The specimen sequenced was PBMCs. These TCRs come from a male donor in good health and CMV-seronegative.

The genes are TRBV7-9 and TRBJ1-2; D may be TRBD1 (6 bases). Germline V gives CDR1 SEHNR, CDR2 FQNEAQ (reference sequence). CDR3 length equals 15 residues. V gave up 1 base and J gave up 6 bases, with 15 bases separating them. CDR3 sequence (DNA): TGTGCCAGCAGCTTAGACCAGGGGCCGGAGAATGGCTACACCTTC. Its translation is CASSLDQGPENGYTF.

The rearrangement links TRBV10-3 to TRBJ2-7, with TRBD2 matching 14 bases. This CDR3 is built from 14 residues. The junction had 2 bases not matched to a gene; V was cut back by 5 bases and J by 5 bases. CDR1 and CDR2 from the germline V gene are ENHRY and SYGVKD. The chain's CDR3 is CAISLGLAGDEQYF. DNA of the CDR3: TGTGCCATCAGTCTGGGACTAGCGGGAGACGAGCAGTACTTC.

The chain has TRBV21-1 and TRBJ2-3; TRBD2 reflects the table's D call only, with no check against the DNA. TRBV21-1 is reported as a pseudogene. The CDR3 spans 18 residues. The CDR3 DNA reads TGTGCCAGCAGCAGACGGACCGGGGCCAGCGGGGGCACAGATACGCAGTATTTT. Its translation: CASSRRTGASGGTDTQYF.

V is TRBV7-8 and J is TRBJ1-1; D remains unclear. CDR3 length: 14 residues. Germline CDR1 and CDR2: SGHVS and FQNEAQ. Trimming removed 5 bases at V and 11 bases at J, with 21 bases between. CDR3 protein: CASSLVRLGKVAFF. Here the CDR3 DNA reads TGTGCCAGCAGCCTCGTCAGACTAGGGAAGGTGGCTTTCTTT.

The J gene is TRBJ2-6, the V gene TRBV29-1; D perhaps matches TRBD1 (5 bases). This CDR3 region has 13 residues. Germline CDR1 and CDR2: SQVTM and ANQGSEA. Trimming removed 5 bases at V and 2 bases at J, with 7 bases between. CDR3: CSVRTTGANVLTF. As DNA, the CDR3 is TGCAGCGTTCGGACAACTGGGGCCAACGTCCTGACTTTC.

This clone was seen a handful of times. V is TRBV19 and J is TRBJ1-5; weak D call: TRBD1 (5 bases). V dropped 5 bases and J dropped 5 bases, with 25 bases sitting between them. This CDR3 region has 18 residues. Germline V lookup: CDR1 LNHDA, CDR2 SQIVND (reference sequence). CDR3 bases: TGTGCCAGTAGTTTAGGTTTGTTAAGGGGCCGGCGTTATCAGCCCCAGCATTTT. As protein: CASSLGLLRGRRYQPQHF.

This clone has just one count. The chain is built from TRBV28 and TRBJ1-6; a possible D gene is TRBD1 (6 bases). Trimming took off 6 bases at V and 9 bases at J, with 15 bases between the two ends. The CDR3 totals 14 residues. Looked up from germline, CDR1 is MDHEN and CDR2 is SYDVKM. CDR3 in amino acids: CASSLDSRGSPLHF. The CDR3 nucleotides read TGTGCCAGCAGCCTGGACAGCCGAGGTTCACCCCTCCACTTT. The whole variable domain, remainder taken from reference TRBV28 and TRBJ1-6, is DVKVTQSSRYLVKRTGEKVFLECVQDMDHENMFWYRQDPGLGLRLIYFSYDVKMKEKGDIPEGYSVSREKKERFSLILESASTNQTSMYLCASSLDSRGSPLHFGNGTRLTVT.